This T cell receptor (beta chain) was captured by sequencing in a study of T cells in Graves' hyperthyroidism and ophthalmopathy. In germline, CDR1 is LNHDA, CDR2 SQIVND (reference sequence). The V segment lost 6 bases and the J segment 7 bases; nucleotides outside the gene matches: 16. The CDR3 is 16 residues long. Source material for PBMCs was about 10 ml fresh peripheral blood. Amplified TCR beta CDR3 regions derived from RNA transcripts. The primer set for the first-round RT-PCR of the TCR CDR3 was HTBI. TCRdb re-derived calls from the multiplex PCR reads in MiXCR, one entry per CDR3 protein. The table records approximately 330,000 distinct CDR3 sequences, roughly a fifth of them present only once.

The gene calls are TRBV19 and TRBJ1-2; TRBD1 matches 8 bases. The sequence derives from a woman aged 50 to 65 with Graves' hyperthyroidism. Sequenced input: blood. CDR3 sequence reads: CASSPGQGSPRSGYTF. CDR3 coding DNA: TGTGCCAGTAGCCCCGGACAGGGTTCGCCGCGGAGTGGCTACACCTTC.